These 7 T cell receptor beta chains were sequenced from one sample in a study of T cell responses to AZD1222 COVID-19 vaccine. This table comes from immunoSEQ multiplex PCR, and its TCRdb copy is limited to in-frame clones, with some not included. The profile shows approximately 110,000 clones, around 82% of them singletons. Sequencing used peripheral blood, obtained on day 0 of AZD1222 vaccination. These receptors all stem from an adult in good health.

The chain recombines TRBV18 with TRBJ2-3; D tentatively fits TRBD1 or TRBD2 (5 bases each). Trimming cost V 3 bases and J 0 bases, with 13 bases left between them. The germline CDR1 and CDR2 sequences are KGHSH and LQKENI. The CDR3 has 16 residues. The CDR3 spells CASSPTGTQSTDTQYF. The CDR3 region has the DNA TGTGCCAGCTCACCTACCGGGACGCAGAGCACAGATACGCAGTATTTT.

The chain couples TRBV7-3 to TRBJ2-1, with TRBD1 matching 12 bases. V was clipped by 4 bases and J by 10 bases; unmatched bases: 14. This CDR3 is 17 amino acids long. CDR1 SGHTA and CDR2 FQGTGA come from the germline V gene. CDR3 sequence (DNA): TGTGCCAGCAGCTCTTCTTTGGGACAGGGGGCTAATAAAGAGCAGTTCTTC. Its protein product is CASSSSLGQGANKEQFF.

This sequence joins TRBV25-1 and TRBJ1-2; TRBD1 is a possible D gene (6 bases). Trimming took off 6 bases at V and 7 bases at J, with 18 bases between the two ends. The CDR3 spans 14 residues. Looked up from germline, CDR1 is MGHDK and CDR2 is SYGVNS. CDR3 amino acids: CASSEGGGGSGYTF. The CDR3 DNA reads as TGTGCCAGCAGCGAGGGAGGGGGGGGATCTGGCTACACCTTC.

The DNA of the CDR3 is TGTGCCAGCAGCTTAGACCCCGGGGGGCAGCTCCTCCACTTT. Encoded protein: CASSLDPGGQLLHF. V and J are TRBV11-3 and TRBJ1-6; D may be TRBD1 (6 bases). The germline V gene has CDR1 SGHNT and CDR2 YENEEA. The CDR3 is made up of 14 amino acids. V lost 0 bases and J 15 bases, leaving 15 bases between the germline ends.

J is TRBJ2-4 and V is TRBV29-1; 7 nucleotides agree with TRBD2. The germline CDR1 and CDR2 sequences are SQVTM and ANQGSEA. The CDR3 runs 13 residues. J gave up 8 bases and V 3 bases, and 7 bases lay outside the gene matches. DNA of the CDR3: TGCAGCGTTGAGGTCGGGGGGTCAGACATTCAGTACTTC. It yields the protein CSVEVGGSDIQYF.

This rearrangement joins TRBV6-5 to TRBJ2-7; the D gene is possibly TRBD2 (5 bases). CDR3 length equals 15 residues. Trimming shortened V by 2 bases and J by 4 bases, and 15 bases separated the two germline ends. CDR1 is MNHEY and CDR2 is SVGAGI in the germline V gene. CDR3 coding DNA: TGTGCCAGCAGTTACACGCGTCTGGGCGGGTACGAGCAGTACTTC. Its protein product is CASSYTRLGGYEQYF.

The genes are TRBV6-5 and TRBJ2-1; D is unresolved. CDR3 length equals 13 residues. Trimming took 5 bases from V and 7 from J, leaving 12 bases between them. Germline V gene data show CDR1 as MNHEY and CDR2 as SVGAGI. CDR3 in DNA: TGTGCCAGCAGTATATCCGAAAATAATGAGCAGTTCTTC. As protein: CASSISENNEQFF.